These 28 T cell receptor beta chains were all obtained from the same sample, sequenced in a study of neurological immune-mediated disorders. TCRdb re-called the 5' RACE reads through MiXCR, storing one row per CDR3 protein. The repertoire includes tens of thousands of distinct CDR3 sequences, 10% of them detected once, and roughly 1.8% sits in the top ten. Material: PBMCs. The source is a man aged 35 to 55 in good health.

This clonotype was recorded many times. V usage is TRBV28 and J usage is TRBJ2-1, with 10 bases lining up with TRBD2. The trim removed 3 bases at V and 0 bases at J, leaving 14 bases unmatched. The CDR3 length is 20 residues. Germline CDR1 is MDHEN and CDR2 is SYDVKM. CDR3 sequence reads: CASSFPRGLASTSSYNEQFF. The DNA for the CDR3 is TGTGCCAGCAGTTTCCCTCGGGGACTAGCGTCGACGTCCTCCTACAATGAGCAGTTCTTC.

This clonotype was observed at least ten times. The V call is TRBV18, the J call TRBJ2-7, with D possibly being TRBD2 (6 bases). V dropped 2 bases and J dropped 6 bases, with 8 bases sitting between them. Germline V CDR1 and CDR2: KGHSH, LQKENI. The length of the CDR3 is 12 residues. The CDR3 here is CASSPRRGEQYF. DNA of the CDR3: TGTGCCAGCTCACCAAGGAGGGGCGAGCAGTACTTC. Using reference TRBV18 and TRBJ2-7 for the parts outside the CDR3, the full variable domain is NAGVMQNPRHLVRRRGQEARLRCSPMKGHSHVYWYRQLPEEGLKFMVYLQKENIIDESGMPKERFSAEFPKEGPSILRIQQVVRGDSAAYFCASSPRRGEQYFGPGTRLTVT.

At least ten counts were recorded for this clonotype. The CDR3: CASKVQAGLVTDTQYF. The CDR3 DNA reads TGCGCCAGCAAGGTGCAAGCGGGGTTGGTTACAGATACGCAGTATTTT. The chain joins TRBV5-1 to TRBJ2-3, with 7 bases identical to TRBD2. The ends lost 6 bases at V and 3 bases at J; junction bases unmatched: 13. This CDR3 contains 16 residues. CDR1 and CDR2 (germline): SGHRS, YFSETQ. The variable domain in full, completed from reference TRBV5-1 and TRBJ2-3, reads KAGVTQTPRYLIKTRGQQVTLSCSPISGHRSVSWYQQTPGQGLQFLFEYFSETQRNKGNFPGRFSGRQFSNSRSEMNVSTLELGDSALYLCASKVQAGLVTDTQYFGPGTRLTVL.

Many counts were recorded for this clonotype. The chain carries TRBV20-1 and TRBJ2-7; possibly TRBD1 for D (6 bases). The CDR3 contains 14 residues. Germline loops: CDR1 DFQATT, CDR2 SNEGSKA (reference sequence). The V and J ends lost 3 bases and 2 bases respectively, with 14 bases between them. The CDR3, as DNA: TGCAGTGCTAGGACGTGGACAGAAACCTACGAGCAGTACTTC. This translates into CSARTWTETYEQYF.

The sample holds many counts of this clonotype. The gene calls are TRBV5-1 and TRBJ1-5; D possibly corresponds to TRBD1 (5 bases). Germline CDR1 SGHRS, CDR2 YFSETQ. With 0 bases removed from V and 3 bases from J, the gap between germline ends came to 13 bases. This CDR3 has 16 amino acids. The CDR3 sequence: CASSLDGGPNNQPQHF. The CDR3 DNA sequence: TGCGCCAGCAGCTTGGATGGGGGACCCAACAATCAGCCCCAGCATTTT.

The table lists this clonotype with many counts. V and J are TRBV28 and TRBJ2-7; D possibly corresponds to TRBD1 (6 bases). CDR3 size: 13 residues. Between the trimmed V and J ends, which lost 9 bases and 5 bases, there was a span of 17 bases. CDR1 is MDHEN and CDR2 is SYDVKM in the germline V gene. The CDR3 bases are TGTGCCAGTACCGGGACACCAAGGAACGAGCAGTACTTC. Its protein is CASTGTPRNEQYF.

This clonotype has a count of ten or more. The rearrangement joins TRBV7-2 to TRBJ1-2, with a possible D match to TRBD1 (6 bases). CDR1 SGHTA and CDR2 FQGNSA come from the germline V gene. Trimming pared 4 bases from V and 3 bases from J, leaving 12 bases between. This CDR3 is 14 amino acids long. The CDR3 here is CASSSSGGHYGYTF. DNA of the CDR3: TGTGCCAGCAGCTCCAGTGGGGGGCACTATGGCTACACCTTC.

Points on this clonotype: A much larger clone differs by one base, so this may be a read error. The rearrangement joins TRBV7-3 to TRBJ1-1, with D possibly matching TRBD1 (5 bases). The CDR3 is 14 amino acids. Germline-derived CDR1 and CDR2 are SGHTA and FQGTGA. CDR3 DNA: TGTTCCAGCAGCACCCAAATTGGGGGTACTGAAGCTTTCTTT. Its translation: CSSSTQIGGTEAFF.

This clonotype was counted at least ten times. This chain connects TRBV6-5 to TRBJ2-3; 9 bases are shared with TRBD1. The junction had 15 bases not matched to a gene; V was cut back by 6 bases and J by 11 bases. The germline V gene has CDR1 MNHEY and CDR2 SVGAGI. The CDR3 has 15 residues. CDR3 coding DNA: TGTGCCAGCAGCCCGTCCGGGACAGGGTTTTTGGGGCAGTATTTT. This encodes CASSPSGTGFLGQYF.

This clonotype was picked up many times. The rearrangement uses TRBV14 and TRBJ2-6; tentatively, D is TRBD2 (5 bases). The CDR3 sequence is 21 residues long. V lost 1 base and J lost 3, with 25 bases in between. Germline V gene lookup returns CDR1 SGHDN and CDR2 FVKESK. The DNA for the CDR3 is TGTGCCAGCAGCCAAGGCAGCACTGGTACTCAGAGGGTCTTTGGGGCCAACGTCCTGACTTTC. It yields the protein CASSQGSTGTQRVFGANVLTF.

This clonotype has a count of ten or more. The rearrangement links TRBV3-1 to TRBJ2-7; D gene unclear. This CDR3 has 13 residues. CDR1 is LGHDT, CDR2 YNNKEL, per germline (reference sequence). Trimming cost V 3 bases and J 0 bases, with 6 bases left between them. CDR3: CASSQVFSYEQYF. CDR3 bases: TGTGCCAGCAGCCAGGTCTTCTCCTACGAGCAGTACTTC.

The chain recombines TRBV4-1 with TRBJ2-5, with a possible D match to TRBD1 (6 bases). This CDR3 has 15 amino acids. Germline V gene sequence: CDR1 MGHRA, CDR2 YSYEKL. V was shortened by 2 bases and J by 5 bases, with 15 bases between the two germline ends. CDR3: CASSQSLGAGETQYF. Here the CDR3 DNA reads TGCGCCAGCAGCCAAAGTTTGGGGGCCGGGGAGACCCAGTACTTC.

Many counts were recorded for this clonotype. This chain connects TRBV9 to TRBJ1-3, with D possibly matching TRBD1 (5 bases). Germline V CDR1 and CDR2: SGDLS, YYNGEE. CDR3 size: 17 residues. The V and J ends lost 4 bases and 3 bases respectively, with 20 bases between them. CDR3 region: CASSPRESPGNGNTIYF. Here the CDR3 DNA reads TGTGCCAGCAGCCCCCGCGAGTCCCCAGGGAATGGAAACACCATATATTTT.

This clonotype was seen at least ten times. The CDR3 sequence is CSARVLGQGLDTQYF. CDR3 nucleotide sequence: TGCAGTGCTAGAGTATTGGGACAGGGCTTAGATACGCAGTATTTT. V gene TRBV20-1 combines with J gene TRBJ2-3; 9 bases agree with TRBD1. The CDR3 length is 15 residues. The germline V gene encodes CDR1 DFQATT and CDR2 SNEGSKA (reference sequence). After removal of 1 base from V and 5 bases from J, the junction contained 7 bases not matched to a gene.

The sample holds many counts of this clonotype. The chain couples TRBV24-1 to TRBJ2-3; D may be TRBD2 (7 bases). Germline V CDR1 and CDR2: KGHDR, SFDVKD. The CDR3 is 15 residues long. Trimming shortened V by 5 bases and J by 6 bases, and 17 bases separated the two germline ends. The CDR3 DNA reads TGTGCCACCAGTGTAGGTCGGGGGGCAAGCGATACGCAGTATTTT. Amino acid sequence: CATSVGRGASDTQYF.

This clonotype was seen ten or more times. As DNA, the CDR3 is TGTGCCAGCAGCCGGACAGCAACTAATGAAAAACTGTTTTTT. Amino acids: CASSRTATNEKLFF. The chain combines TRBV7-2 with TRBJ1-4; D might be TRBD1 (6 bases). Trimming cost V 5 bases and J 0 bases, with 7 bases left between them. Germline CDR1 is SGHTA and CDR2 is FQGNSA. This CDR3 is 14 amino acids long.

This clonotype occurred many times. V usage is TRBV7-9 and J usage is TRBJ2-1; 7 bases are shared with TRBD2. The germline CDR1 and CDR2 sequences are SEHNR and FQNEAQ (reference sequence). The CDR3 is 15 residues long. The V and J ends lost 2 bases and 2 bases, in that order; junction bases with no gene match: 3. The CDR3 DNA reads TGTGCCAGCAGCTTACCCCGGGGGGCCTACAATGAGCAGTTCTTC. This translates into CASSLPRGAYNEQFF.

This clonotype was detected many times. The chain joins TRBV9 to TRBJ1-3, with TRBD1 matching 7 bases. The CDR3 sequence is 16 residues long. The V gene's germline CDR1 is SGDLS and CDR2 YYNGEE. The junction had 9 bases not matched to a gene; V was cut back by 4 bases and J by 2 bases. This chain's CDR3 is CASSPRPTGTGNTIYF. In DNA form, the CDR3 reads TGTGCCAGCAGCCCCCGTCCGACAGGGACTGGAAACACCATATATTTT.

This clonotype was seen many times. The V call is TRBV9, the J call TRBJ2-7; the D is unclear. The CDR3 contains 14 residues. CDR1 is SGDLS and CDR2 is YYNGEE in the germline V gene. V was cut by 0 bases and J by 1 base, with 8 bases left in between. The CDR3 DNA follows: TGTGCCAGCAGCGTAGCGGAGAAATCCTACGAGCAGTACTTC. Amino acids: CASSVAEKSYEQYF.

Details on this clonotype: This may stem from a read error, because a much larger clone lies one nucleotide away. This chain connects TRBV6-5 to TRBJ2-3, with no clear D. Germline values: CDR1 MNHEY, CDR2 SVGAGI. Between the trimmed V and J ends, which lost 0 bases and 5 bases, there was a span of 9 bases. This CDR3 contains 14 residues. DNA for the CDR3: TGTGCCAGCAGTTACTCGACCCCGATAGATACGCAGTATTTT. It translates to CASSYSTPIDTQYF.

This clonotype was recorded at least ten times. The chain joins TRBV7-2 to TRBJ2-1; D call uncertain. Germline V gene data show CDR1 as SGHTA and CDR2 as FQGNSA. This CDR3 is 15 amino acids long. Trimming left V 1 base short and J 10 bases short, with 17 bases between. CDR3 in DNA: TGTGCCAGCAGCTTAGAGGCCAGTGGCCCTCGAGAGCAGTTCTTC. This translates into CASSLEASGPREQFF.

This clonotype was observed at least ten times. The chain links TRBV30 to TRBJ1-2, with D uncertain. Germline CDR1 GTSNPN, CDR2 SVGIG (reference sequence). The CDR3 runs to 13 residues. Trimming took 1 base from V and 4 from J, leaving 10 bases between them. CDR3 loop: CAWSDGVGYGYTF. In DNA form, the CDR3 reads TGTGCCTGGAGTGACGGGGTGGGCTATGGCTACACCTTC. The complete variable domain, with remaining parts taken from reference TRBV30 and TRBJ1-2, reads SQTIHQWPATLVQPVGSPLSLECTVEGTSNPNLYWYRQAAGRGLQLLFYSVGIGQISSEVPQNLSASRPQDRQFILSSKKLLLSDSGFYLCAWSDGVGYGYTFGSGTRLTVV.

This clonotype was seen at least ten times. The rearrangement joins TRBV3-1 to TRBJ2-3; 7 bases align to TRBD2. The V and J ends lost 0 bases and 1 base, in that order; junction bases with no gene match: 4. There are 16 residues in the CDR3. Germline values: CDR1 LGHDT, CDR2 YNNKEL (reference sequence). In DNA, the CDR3 is TGTGCCAGCAGCCAAGAACTAGCGTCCGGCACAGATACGCAGTATTTT. Its translation: CASSQELASGTDTQYF.

This clonotype was counted many times. The chain uses TRBV6-6 and TRBJ2-7, with 10 bases aligning to TRBD1. The germline V gene encodes CDR1 MNHNY and CDR2 SVGAGI (reference sequence). There are 15 residues in the CDR3. With V trimmed by 6 bases and J by 3 bases, 8 bases remained unmatched. CDR3 region: CASSPRDRGVYEQYF. The CDR3 DNA reads as TGTGCCAGCAGCCCCCGGGACAGGGGAGTCTACGAGCAGTACTTC.

This clonotype was counted many times. The chain carries TRBV6-5 and TRBJ2-7; 8 bases are a match to TRBD1. Losses at the gene ends were 3 bases for V and 4 bases for J; bases not matched to a gene: 8. This CDR3 region has 15 residues. The V gene's germline CDR1 is MNHEY and CDR2 SVGAGI. The DNA of the CDR3 is TGTGCCAGCAGTTATCGCGGGCAGGGGGCGTACGAGCAGTACTTC. Encoded protein: CASSYRGQGAYEQYF.

The sample holds many counts of this clonotype. The chain joins TRBV27 to TRBJ2-1, with 10 bases lining up with TRBD2. This CDR3 spans 16 amino acids. Germline V gives CDR1 MNHEY, CDR2 SMNVEV (reference sequence). Trimming cost V 2 bases and J 9 bases; bases outside gene matches: 10. The DNA of the CDR3 is TGTGCCAGCAGTTTACTAGCGGGAGATGTACCGGTTGAGCAGTTCTTC. Amino acids: CASSLLAGDVPVEQFF.

This clonotype was picked up many times. This sequence joins TRBV5-1 and TRBJ1-2; TRBD1 might be the D (6 bases). Deletions cut 3 bases from V and 8 bases from J, with 17 bases between. The CDR3 has 14 amino acids. Per the germline V gene, CDR1 is SGHRS and CDR2 is YFSETQ. The CDR3 bases are TGCGCCAGCAGCTCCCTTCCGGACAGCCCAGGCTACACCTTC. Translation gives CASSSLPDSPGYTF. The variable domain in full, with the rest retrieved from reference TRBV5-1 and TRBJ1-2, is KAGVTQTPRYLIKTRGQQVTLSCSPISGHRSVSWYQQTPGQGLQFLFEYFSETQRNKGNFPGRFSGRQFSNSRSEMNVSTLELGDSALYLCASSSLPDSPGYTFGSGTRLTVV.

This clonotype was detected many times. V usage is TRBV7-2 and J usage is TRBJ2-3, with D tentatively TRBD2 (6 bases). Trimming cost V 1 base and J 11 bases, with 22 bases left between them. This CDR3 is 16 amino acids long. The germline V gene has CDR1 SGHTA and CDR2 FQGNSA. CDR3 in amino acids: CASSLGPRAVGRGQYF. The CDR3 DNA follows: TGTGCCAGCAGCTTAGGCCCGCGAGCAGTCGGGCGGGGGCAGTATTTT.